The 11 T cell receptor beta chains in this list originate from one sample, sequenced in a study of graft-versus-host responses after intestinal transplantation. The data were produced by immunoSEQ multiplex PCR, yet TCRdb's version contains in-frame clones alone and is incomplete. The sample lists about 93,000 clones, 90% to 95% occurring once. Their antigens remain unidentified. The source material was unstimulated CD8+ T cells sorted from spleen or lymph node cells, sampled before intestinal transplant. Source of these receptors: a human donor who received an intestinal transplant.

V gene TRBV27 combines with J gene TRBJ1-2; possibly TRBD1 for D (6 bases). The germline V gene has CDR1 MNHEY and CDR2 SMNVEV (reference sequence). The CDR3 is 16 amino acids. Between the trimmed V and J ends, which lost 5 bases and 3 bases, there was a span of 19 bases. The CDR3 nucleotides are TGTGCCAGCAGTCTATGGGCAGGGACATCCGACTATGGCTACACCTTC. It encodes CASSLWAGTSDYGYTF.

The rearrangement joins TRBV19 to TRBJ1-1; D not resolved. The V end lost 7 bases, the J end lost 1 base, and 10 bases lay between the germline ends. Germline values: CDR1 LNHDA, CDR2 SQIVND (reference sequence). The CDR3 covers 13 residues. DNA of the CDR3: TGTGCCAGTAAGGCGGATTCGAACACTGAAGCTTTCTTT. This translates into CASKADSNTEAFF. The full variable domain, in which reference TRBV19 and TRBJ1-1 provide the parts outside the CDR3, is DGGITQSPKYLFRKEGQNVTLSCEQNLNHDAMYWYRQDPGQGLRLIYYSQIVNDFQKGDIAEGYSVSREKKESFPLTVTSAQKNPTAFYLCASKADSNTEAFFGQGTRLTVV.

The chain combines TRBV4-1 with TRBJ1-1; TRBD1 is a possible D gene (6 bases). Trimming took 2 bases from V and 0 from J, leaving 13 bases between them. The CDR3 consists of 16 residues. Germline V CDR1 and CDR2: MGHRA, YSYEKL. The CDR3 protein is CASSQTLTGLNTEAFF. CDR3 nucleotides: TGCGCCAGCAGCCAAACCCTTACAGGGTTGAACACTGAAGCTTTCTTT.

The rearrangement uses TRBV19 and TRBJ1-3; weak D call: TRBD1 (5 bases). CDR1 is LNHDA, CDR2 SQIVND, per germline (reference sequence). The V end was cut by 6 bases, the J end by 4 bases, with 16 bases between. This CDR3 comprises 15 residues. The CDR3 nucleotides are TGTGCCAGTAGGTCGGCGGGGCTTTGGGGAAACACCATATATTTT. This translates into CASRSAGLWGNTIYF.

This rearrangement joins TRBV27 to TRBJ2-7; D remains ambiguous. Trimming removed 7 bases at V and 3 bases at J, with 7 bases between. Germline CDR1 is MNHEY and CDR2 is SMNVEV (reference sequence). CDR3 size: 11 residues. The CDR3, as DNA: TGTGCCAGCACCTCGGGCTACGAGCAGTACTTC. Amino acid sequence: CASTSGYEQYF.

The chain carries TRBV10-3 and TRBJ1-1; TRBD1 agrees at 11 bases. V lost 10 bases, J lost 4 bases, and 5 bases stayed unmatched. CDR3 size: 13 residues. Germline V CDR1 and CDR2: ENHRY, SYGVKD. The CDR3 DNA sequence: TGTGCCACCTCTGGGACAGGGGGCACTGAAGCTTTCTTT. This gives the protein CATSGTGGTEAFF.

This chain links TRBV19 with TRBJ2-7; D possibly corresponds to TRBD1 (7 bases). In germline, CDR1 is LNHDA, CDR2 SQIVND (reference sequence). Trimming left V 4 bases short and J 5 bases short, with 18 bases between. The CDR3 runs 15 residues. DNA for the CDR3: TGTGCCAGTAGTAGCGGAGGGGGCCCATTGAACGAGCAGTACTTC. Its translation is CASSSGGGPLNEQYF.

The chain is built from TRBV10-2 and TRBJ2-3; no firm D call. Germline values: CDR1 WSHSY, CDR2 SAAADI. V gave up 3 bases and J gave up 2 bases, with 9 bases separating them. The CDR3 length is 14 residues. The CDR3 region is CASSDRYSTDTQYF. CDR3 coding DNA: TGCGCCAGCAGTGACCGTTACTCCACAGATACGCAGTATTTT.

The chain uses TRBV6-1 and TRBJ1-1; perhaps TRBD1 as D (5 bases). Germline CDR1 is MNHNS and CDR2 is SASEGT. This CDR3 region has 20 residues. V lost 2 bases and J 1 base, leaving 26 bases between the germline ends. CDR3 region: CASSEIGQYGGKIRNTEAFF. The CDR3 DNA sequence: TGTGCCAGCAGTGAAATCGGGCAGTACGGGGGTAAGATCCGGAACACTGAAGCTTTCTTT.

This chain links TRBV4-2 with TRBJ1-4; 7 nucleotides line up with TRBD1. Germline CDR1 is LGHNA and CDR2 is YNFKEQ. V was clipped by 4 bases and J by 3 bases; unmatched bases: 5. This CDR3 has 15 residues. The CDR3 here is CASSPTGEANEKLFF. CDR3 nucleotide sequence: TGTGCCAGCAGCCCAACAGGGGAGGCTAATGAAAAACTGTTTTTT.

The chain combines TRBV7-3 with TRBJ2-1; 8 nucleotides agree with TRBD1. Germline CDR1 reads SGHTA; CDR2 reads FQGTGA. V lost 3 bases and J lost 8; bases outside the gene matches: 9. CDR3 size: 15 residues. The CDR3 reads CASSLGGAGGDEQFF. DNA for the CDR3: TGTGCCAGCAGCTTGGGTGGTGCAGGGGGCGATGAGCAGTTCTTC.